This entry features one T cell receptor (beta chain) sequence. The antigen it binds to is not known. Per-nucleotide qualities are absent, and no much larger clonotype sits a single base away. The entry originates in a study of OX40 agonist ivuxolimab in advanced cancers. A note on the overall study: Ivuxolimab was an agonistic, fully human IgG2 monoclonal antibody directed against OX40 (CD134), a costimulatory receptor. Intravenous ivuxolimab was administered to patients every 2 weeks at six dose levels: 0.01, 0.1, 0.3, 1.5, 3 and 10 mg/kg. Of the roughly 53 patients in dose escalation, about 20 had hepatocellular carcinoma, about 15 had melanoma, 9 had renal cell carcinoma and 9 had head and neck cancer. A male proportion of around 83% and a mean age of 60 years, ranging from 23 to 79, were recorded for the dose-escalation cohort. Patients were allowed to have had prior anti-PD-1, anti-PD-L1 or anti-CTLA-4 therapy, and approximately 39% of the dose-escalation patients had been treated with checkpoint inhibitors. Three dose-escalation patients achieved partial responses, one with hepatocellular carcinoma and two with cutaneous melanoma. The purpose of peripheral TCRbeta sequencing was to test whether ivuxolimab changed TCR sequence diversity and led to clonal T-cell expansion. The monotherapy dose-escalation portion (N of about 50 patients) of the phase I ivuxolimab trial is reported in the paper.

Spanning cysteine to phenylalanine, the CDR3 consists of 13 amino acids. Here the CDR3 DNA is all that survives: 39 bases in frame from base 1. V loses 1 base, J loses 3 bases, and the germline ends lie 7 bases apart. The germline V gene specifies MGHRA as CDR1 and YSYEKL as CDR2. Genomic DNA was extracted from sorted cells for sequencing of the TCRbeta CDR3 region. TCRbeta CDR3 regions were sequenced using the immunoSEQ Assay. Entries here come from immuneACCESS through TCRdb and include only in-frame sequences with V and J called. Some clones fail to appear in such tables; in the studies checked, an unresolved V gene covers under half of the shortfall, and the cause of the remainder is unknown. The sample table shows about 22,000 clones, and roughly four fifths are seen once. Together, the top ten hold about 55% of the sample. Patients with autoimmune disease history or receiving systemic immunosuppression were excluded from the trial. Peripheral blood for TCR sequencing was collected from all dose cohorts at baseline, on cycle 4 day 1, and on cycle 7 day 1. Samples came from an open-label, multicenter, first-in-human phase I dose-escalation trial of ivuxolimab. Adults with locally advanced or metastatic melanoma, renal cell, hepatocellular, or head and neck squamous cell carcinoma were enrolled in the trial. Before TCR sequencing, CD4+ and CD8+ T cells were separately sorted from peripheral blood.

The full study reports these points: At doses from 0.1 to 3.0 mg/kg, clonal expansion was seen in both CD4+ and CD8+ blood T cells between baseline and week 6. Low levels of normalized T-cell clonal expansion were also seen in some patients who did not respond. The antigen specificity of the peripheral T cells that underwent clonal expansion was not determined. In the 0.1-3.0 mg/kg groups, partial responders were among the patients with the lowest normalized peripheral clonal expansion, particularly in CD8+ T cells. After ivuxolimab, expanded clones were on average more numerous among CD8+ T cells than among CD4+ T cells.

The sample in question was CD4+ or CD8+ T cells sorted from blood, obtained in a trial of the OX40 agonist ivuxolimab. This clonotype originated in an adult with an advanced solid tumor such as melanoma, head and neck, liver or kidney cancer. Here the chain combines TRBV4-1 and TRBJ2-7; the D gene identity is not certain. The CDR3 in this case is CASSQGHSYEQYF. The bases read TGCGCCAGCAGCCAAGGTCACAGCTACGAGCAGTACTTC.